This entry is about one T cell receptor beta chain. This CDR3 contains 14 residues. Germline CDR1 is SGHTA and CDR2 is FQGNSA. V shed 8 bases and J shed 1 base, with 12 bases lying between them. The sample is drawn from a study of T cell repertoires in ileal Crohn's disease. Across the study: Thiopurines (around 11) or anti-TNF agents (approximately 20) were given postoperatively to about half.

Only in-frame clones appear in the TCRdb table, and some are missing; sequencing was by immunoSEQ multiplex PCR. The sample has several thousand clones; about 95% are singletons. This TCR derives from an adult with Crohn's disease. Material for sequencing was ileal tissue. The chain employs TRBV7-2 and TRBJ1-3; no reliable D call. The CDR3 DNA reads TGTGCCAGCGGCCTTTGGGAGTCTGGAAACACCATATATTTT. Amino acid sequence: CASGLWESGNTIYF. The complete variable domain, with remaining parts taken from reference TRBV7-2 and TRBJ1-3, reads GAGVSQSPSNKVTEKGKDVELRCDPISGHTALYWYRQSLGQGLEFLIYFQGNSAPDKSGLPSDRFSAERTGGSVSTLTIQRTQQEDSAVYLCASGLWESGNTIYFGEGSWLTVV.